Listed below are T cell receptor beta chains from one sample, sequenced in a study of T cells after yellow fever vaccination. From the 5' RACE reads, TCRdb called clonotypes with MiXCR, one entry per CDR3 protein. The data hold approximately 580,000 distinct CDR3 sequences, with around 17% observed a single time. The sample in question was PBMCs, obtained about 5 days after the first yellow fever vaccination. The receptor source for this set is a man younger than 30 who received the YFV17D yellow fever vaccine. Both conserved end residues are part of each CDR3. Fields, in order: D gene, clone size, J gene, V gene, CDR3 protein, CDR3 DNA. D genes are given only for firm matches. Where a row states a size, it is once, few, many or the class of an expanded clone; other rows omit it.

.,few,TRBJ1-4,TRBV18,CASSRTDAYEKLFF,TGTGCCAGCTCGCGGACAGATGCCTATGAAAAACTGTTTTTT
.,few,TRBJ1-1,TRBV18,CASSRRGAANTEAFF,TGTGCCAGCTCTCGAAGGGGGGCAGCGAACACTGAAGCTTTCTTT
TRBD1,.,TRBJ2-3,TRBV4-3,CASSQDSTGTDTQYF,TGCGCCAGCAGCCAAGATTCGACAGGGACAGATACGCAGTATTTT
.,.,TRBJ1-5,TRBV21-1,CASSWENQPQHF,TGTGCCAGCAGCTGGGAGAATCAGCCCCAGCATTTT
.,many,TRBJ2-3,TRBV20-1,CSGSDITDTQYF,TGCAGTGGCTCGGATATCACAGATACGCAGTATTTT
.,.,TRBJ2-6,TRBV5-1,CASSFGISGANVLTF,TGCGCCAGCAGCTTTGGAATCTCTGGGGCCAACGTCCTGACTTTC
TRBD1,.,TRBJ1-1,TRBV5-1,CASSLVGQEEWNTEAFF,TGCGCCAGCAGCTTGGTGGGACAGGAAGAATGGAACACTGAAGCTTTCTTT
.,.,TRBJ2-2,TRBV7-2,CASSLVMLTGELFF,TGTGCCAGCAGCTTAGTTATGTTGACCGGGGAGCTGTTTTTT
.,many,TRBJ2-3,TRBV18,CASSPGGTDTQYF,TGTGCCAGCTCACCCGGGGGCACAGATACGCAGTATTTT
.,few,TRBJ1-1,TRBV4-1,CASRGALRNTEAFF,TGCGCCAGCAGGGGGGCGTTGAGAAACACTGAAGCTTTCTTT
.,.,TRBJ2-5,TRBV5-1,CASSPDGGETQYF,TGCGCCAGCAGCCCGGACGGGGGAGAGACCCAGTACTTC
TRBD1,.,TRBJ1-5,TRBV7-2,CASSLTGLAQPQHF,TGTGCCAGCAGCTTGACAGGGTTGGCTCAGCCCCAGCATTTT
.,.,TRBJ2-1,TRBV18,CASSPREGGAYNEQFF,TGTGCCAGCTCACCCCGAGAAGGGGGGGCCTACAATGAGCAGTTCTTC